This TCR beta chain was documented in a study of CD8+ T cells in alopecia areata. Sample treatment: oral pan-JAK inhibitor, 5-10 mg twice daily. The germline V gene encodes CDR1 SGHAT and CDR2 FQNNGV. This CDR3 is 13 amino acids long. V lost 8 bases and J 0 bases, leaving 10 bases between the germline ends. It was cDNA, reverse transcribed from extracted RNA, that served as the sequencing template. TCRdb's table, derived via immunoSEQ multiplex PCR, lists solely in-frame clones and lacks some. The table has 150,000 to 200,000 clones, about three fifths seen once; the top ten hold under 1.5%. Study-level results: The study found that many expanded lesional clones persisted in scalp and blood during tofacitinib. Across lesional scalp, and particularly alopecia totalis/universalis, clonality surpassed that of normal scalp.

Notes on this clone: Its matching antigen is unknown.

This sequence was found in a human donor with alopecia areata. Sequenced material: CD4+ T cells sorted from blood, taken around week 50, from a patient treated with tofacitinib. The chain has TRBV11-2 and TRBJ2-5, with D hard to call. CDR3 DNA: TGTGCCAGCGCCCGAAGCCACCAAGAGACCCAGTACTTC. This encodes CASARSHQETQYF.